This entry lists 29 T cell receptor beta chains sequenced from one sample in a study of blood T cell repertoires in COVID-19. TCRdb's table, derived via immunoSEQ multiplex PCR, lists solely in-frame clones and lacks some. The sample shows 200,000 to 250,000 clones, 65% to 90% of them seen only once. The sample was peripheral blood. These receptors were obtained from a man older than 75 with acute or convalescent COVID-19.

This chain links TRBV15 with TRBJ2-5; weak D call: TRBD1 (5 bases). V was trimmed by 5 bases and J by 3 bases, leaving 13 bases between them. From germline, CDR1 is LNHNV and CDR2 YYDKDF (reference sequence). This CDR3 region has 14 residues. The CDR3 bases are TGTGCCACCAGCTACCAGGGTTGGGAAGAGACCCAGTACTTC. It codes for CATSYQGWEETQYF.

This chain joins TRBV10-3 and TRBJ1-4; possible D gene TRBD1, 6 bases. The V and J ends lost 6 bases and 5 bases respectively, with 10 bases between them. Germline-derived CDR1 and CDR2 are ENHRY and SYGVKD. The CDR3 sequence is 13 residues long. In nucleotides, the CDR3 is TGTGCCATCAGGGACAGCACCAATGAAAAACTGTTTTTT. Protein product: CAIRDSTNEKLFF.

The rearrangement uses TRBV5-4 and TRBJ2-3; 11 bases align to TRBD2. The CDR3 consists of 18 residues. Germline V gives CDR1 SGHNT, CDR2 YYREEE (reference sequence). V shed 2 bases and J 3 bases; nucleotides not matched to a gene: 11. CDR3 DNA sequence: TGTGCCAGCAGCTTTCGGCTAGCGGGAGGAGATCCTACAGATACGCAGTATTTT. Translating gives CASSFRLAGGDPTDTQYF. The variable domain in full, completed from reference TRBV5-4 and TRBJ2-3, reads ETGVTQSPTHLIKTRGQQVTLRCSSQSGHNTVSWYQQALGQGPQFIFQYYREEENGRGNFPPRFSGLQFPNYSSELNVNALELDDSALYLCASSFRLAGGDPTDTQYFGPGTRLTVL.

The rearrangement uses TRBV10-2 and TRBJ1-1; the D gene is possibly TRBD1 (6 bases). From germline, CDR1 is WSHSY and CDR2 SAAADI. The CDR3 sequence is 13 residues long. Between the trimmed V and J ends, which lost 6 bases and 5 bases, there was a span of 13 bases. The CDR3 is CASRGQATTEAFF. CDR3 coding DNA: TGCGCCAGCAGGGGACAAGCGACTACTGAAGCTTTCTTT.

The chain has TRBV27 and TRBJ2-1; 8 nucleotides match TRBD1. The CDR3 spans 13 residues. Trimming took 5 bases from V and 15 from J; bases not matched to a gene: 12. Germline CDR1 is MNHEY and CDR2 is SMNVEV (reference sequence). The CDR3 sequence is CASSQTPRTGRFF. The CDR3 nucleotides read TGTGCCAGCAGTCAGACTCCCAGGACAGGGAGGTTCTTC.

DNA for the CDR3: TGTGCCAGCAGTTTGAGGACAGGGGGAAATGGGGCCAACGTCCTGACTTTC. Encoded protein: CASSLRTGGNGANVLTF. The J gene is TRBJ2-6, the V gene TRBV28; 10 nucleotides line up with TRBD1. The CDR3 runs to 17 residues. Trimming removed 3 bases from V and 3 bases from J; junction bases left unmatched: 5. Germline V gene lookup returns CDR1 MDHEN and CDR2 SYDVKM.

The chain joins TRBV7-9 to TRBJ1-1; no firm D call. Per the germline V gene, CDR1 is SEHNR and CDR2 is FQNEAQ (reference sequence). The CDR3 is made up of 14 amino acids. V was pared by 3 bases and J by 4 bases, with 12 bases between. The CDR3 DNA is TGTGCCAGCAGCTTTGGTGAGAGGTCCACTGAAGCTTTCTTT. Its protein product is CASSFGERSTEAFF.

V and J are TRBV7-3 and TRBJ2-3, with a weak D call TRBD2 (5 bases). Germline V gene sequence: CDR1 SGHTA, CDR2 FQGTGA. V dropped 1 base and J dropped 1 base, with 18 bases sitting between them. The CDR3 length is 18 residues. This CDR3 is CASSLRGTTGAGTDTQYF. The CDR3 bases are TGTGCCAGCAGCTTAAGGGGAACGACTGGAGCGGGCACAGATACGCAGTATTTT. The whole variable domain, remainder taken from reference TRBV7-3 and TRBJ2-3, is GAGVSQTPSNKVTEKGKYVELRCDPISGHTALYWYRQSLGQGPEFLIYFQGTGAADDSGLPNDRFFAVRPEGSVSTLKIQRTERGDSAVYLCASSLRGTTGAGTDTQYFGPGTRLTVL.

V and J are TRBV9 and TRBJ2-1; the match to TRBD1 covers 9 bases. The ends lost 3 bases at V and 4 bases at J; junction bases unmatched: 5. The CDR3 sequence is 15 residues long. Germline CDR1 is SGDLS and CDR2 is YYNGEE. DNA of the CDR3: TGTGCCAGCAGCGCGCCGGGACAGGGATACAATGAGCAGTTCTTC. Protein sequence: CASSAPGQGYNEQFF.

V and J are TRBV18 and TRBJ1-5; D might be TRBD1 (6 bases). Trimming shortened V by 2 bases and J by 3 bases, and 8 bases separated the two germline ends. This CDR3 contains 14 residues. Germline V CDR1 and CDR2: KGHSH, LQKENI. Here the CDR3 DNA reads TGTGCCAGCTCACCAGGACAGTTCAATCAGCCCCAGCATTTT. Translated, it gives CASSPGQFNQPQHF.

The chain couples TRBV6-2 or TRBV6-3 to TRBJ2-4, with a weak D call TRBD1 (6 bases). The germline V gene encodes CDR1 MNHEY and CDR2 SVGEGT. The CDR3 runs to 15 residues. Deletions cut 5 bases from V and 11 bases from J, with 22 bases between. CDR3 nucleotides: TGTGCCAGCAGTACGGCCAGGGGCACCTGGTTCGTTCAGTACTTC. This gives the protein CASSTARGTWFVQYF.

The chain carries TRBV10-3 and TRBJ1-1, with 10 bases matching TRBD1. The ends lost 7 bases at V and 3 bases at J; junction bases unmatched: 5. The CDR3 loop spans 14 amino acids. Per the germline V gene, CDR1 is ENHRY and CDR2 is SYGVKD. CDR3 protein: CAITGTGADTEAFF. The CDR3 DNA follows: TGTGCCATCACCGGGACAGGGGCGGACACTGAAGCTTTCTTT.

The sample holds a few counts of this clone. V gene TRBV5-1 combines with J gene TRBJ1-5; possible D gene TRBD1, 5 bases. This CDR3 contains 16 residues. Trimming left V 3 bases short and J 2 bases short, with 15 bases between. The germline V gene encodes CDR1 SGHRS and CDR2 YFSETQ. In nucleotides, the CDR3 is TGCGCCAGCAGCTCAGAGCCGGGGGGAGGCAATCAGCCCCAGCATTTT. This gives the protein CASSSEPGGGNQPQHF.

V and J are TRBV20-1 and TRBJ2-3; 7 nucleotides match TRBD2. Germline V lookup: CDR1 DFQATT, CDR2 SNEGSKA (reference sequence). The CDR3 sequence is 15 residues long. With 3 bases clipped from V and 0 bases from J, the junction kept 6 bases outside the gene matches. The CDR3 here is CSASGLAVSTDTQYF. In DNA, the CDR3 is TGCAGTGCTAGTGGGCTAGCGGTAAGCACAGATACGCAGTATTTT.

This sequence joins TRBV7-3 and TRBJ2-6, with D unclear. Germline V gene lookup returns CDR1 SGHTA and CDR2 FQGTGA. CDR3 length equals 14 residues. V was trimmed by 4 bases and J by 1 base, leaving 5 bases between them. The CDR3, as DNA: TGTGCCAGCAGCTCACAATCTGGGGCCAACGTCCTGACTTTC. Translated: CASSSQSGANVLTF.

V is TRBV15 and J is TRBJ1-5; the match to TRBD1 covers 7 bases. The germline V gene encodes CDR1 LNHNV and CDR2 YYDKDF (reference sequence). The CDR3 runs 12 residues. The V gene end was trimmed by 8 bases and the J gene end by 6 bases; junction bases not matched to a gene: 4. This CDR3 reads CATARDSQPQHF. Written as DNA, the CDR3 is TGTGCCACCGCAAGGGACAGTCAGCCCCAGCATTTT. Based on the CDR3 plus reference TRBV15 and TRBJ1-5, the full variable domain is DAMVIQNPRYQVTQFGKPVTLSCSQTLNHNVMYWYQQKSSQAPKLLFHYYDKDFNNEADTPDNFQSRRPNTSFCFLDIRSPGLGDTAMYLCATARDSQPQHFGDGTRLSIL.

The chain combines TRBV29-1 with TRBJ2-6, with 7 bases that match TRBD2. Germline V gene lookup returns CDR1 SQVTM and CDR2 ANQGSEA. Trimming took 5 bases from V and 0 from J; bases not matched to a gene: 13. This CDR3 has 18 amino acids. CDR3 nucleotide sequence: TGCAGCGTTATAGAGCTGTCTAGCGGCGCCTCTGGGGCCAACGTCCTGACTTTC. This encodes CSVIELSSGASGANVLTF.

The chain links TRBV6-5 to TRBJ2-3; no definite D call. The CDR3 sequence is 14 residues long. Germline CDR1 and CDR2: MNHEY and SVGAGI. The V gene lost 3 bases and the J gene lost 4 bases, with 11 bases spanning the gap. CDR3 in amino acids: CASSYDLVSDTQYF. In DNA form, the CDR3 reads TGTGCCAGCAGTTATGACCTAGTTTCAGATACGCAGTATTTT.

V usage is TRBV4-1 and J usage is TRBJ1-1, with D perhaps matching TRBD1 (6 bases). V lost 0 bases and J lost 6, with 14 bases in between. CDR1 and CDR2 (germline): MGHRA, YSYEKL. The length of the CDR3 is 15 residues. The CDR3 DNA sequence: TGCGCCAGCAGCCAAGAGGGCAGGGGAGTCGCTGAAGCTTTCTTT. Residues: CASSQEGRGVAEAFF.

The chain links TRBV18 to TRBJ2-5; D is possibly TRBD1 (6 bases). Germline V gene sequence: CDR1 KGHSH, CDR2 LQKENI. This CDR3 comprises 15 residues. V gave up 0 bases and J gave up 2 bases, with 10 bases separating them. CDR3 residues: CASSPPGQGQETQYF. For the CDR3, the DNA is TGTGCCAGCTCACCACCGGGGCAGGGGCAAGAGACCCAGTACTTC.

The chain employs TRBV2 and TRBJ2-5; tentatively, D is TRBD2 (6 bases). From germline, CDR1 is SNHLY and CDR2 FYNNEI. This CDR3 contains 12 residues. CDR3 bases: TGTGGCTTCAAAGATGGAGGGGAGACCCAGTACTTC. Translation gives CGFKDGGETQYF.

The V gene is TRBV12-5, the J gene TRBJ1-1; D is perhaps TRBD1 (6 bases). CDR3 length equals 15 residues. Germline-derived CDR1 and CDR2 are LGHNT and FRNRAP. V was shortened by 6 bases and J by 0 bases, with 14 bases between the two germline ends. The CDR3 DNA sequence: TGTGCTAGTGGCATACAGGGATACGTGAACACTGAAGCTTTCTTT. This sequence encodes CASGIQGYVNTEAFF.

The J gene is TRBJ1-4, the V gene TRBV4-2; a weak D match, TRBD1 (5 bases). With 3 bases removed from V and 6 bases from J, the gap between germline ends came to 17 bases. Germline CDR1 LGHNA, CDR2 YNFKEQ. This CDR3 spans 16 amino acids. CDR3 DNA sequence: TGTGCCAGCAGCCAGCTCAGCGCGACAGCTTATGAAAAACTGTTTTTT. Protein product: CASSQLSATAYEKLFF.

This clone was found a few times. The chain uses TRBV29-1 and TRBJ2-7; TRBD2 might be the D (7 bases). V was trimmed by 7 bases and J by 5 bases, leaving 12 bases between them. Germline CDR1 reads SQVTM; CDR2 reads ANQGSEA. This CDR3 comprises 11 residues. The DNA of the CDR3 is TGCAGCGCGGGGGGCTTCAACGAGCAGTACTTC. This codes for CSAGGFNEQYF.

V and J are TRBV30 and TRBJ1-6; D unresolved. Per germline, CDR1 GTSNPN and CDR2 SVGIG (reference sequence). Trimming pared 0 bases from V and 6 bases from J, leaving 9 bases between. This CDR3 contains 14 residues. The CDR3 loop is CAWSVGVGNSPLHF. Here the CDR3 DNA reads TGTGCCTGGAGTGTCGGGGTAGGTAATTCACCCCTCCACTTT.

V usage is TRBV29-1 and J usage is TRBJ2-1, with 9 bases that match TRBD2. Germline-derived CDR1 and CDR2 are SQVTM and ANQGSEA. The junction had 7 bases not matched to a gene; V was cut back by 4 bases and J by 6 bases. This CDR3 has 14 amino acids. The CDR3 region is CSVGAGLAANEQFF. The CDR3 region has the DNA TGCAGCGTTGGGGCGGGACTAGCTGCCAATGAGCAGTTCTTC.

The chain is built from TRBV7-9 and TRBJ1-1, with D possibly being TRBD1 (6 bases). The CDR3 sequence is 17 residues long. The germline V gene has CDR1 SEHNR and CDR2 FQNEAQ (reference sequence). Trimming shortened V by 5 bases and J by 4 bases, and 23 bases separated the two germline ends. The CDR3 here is CASSLGMRASGATEAFF. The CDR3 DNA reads TGTGCCAGCAGCCTAGGAATGCGGGCTTCAGGGGCCACTGAAGCTTTCTTT. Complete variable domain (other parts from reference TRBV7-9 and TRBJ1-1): DTGVSQNPRHKITKRGQNVTFRCDPISEHNRLYWYRQTLGQGPEFLTYFQNEAQLEKSRLLSDRFSAERPKGSFSTLEIQRTEQGDSAMYLCASSLGMRASGATEAFFGQGTRLTVV.

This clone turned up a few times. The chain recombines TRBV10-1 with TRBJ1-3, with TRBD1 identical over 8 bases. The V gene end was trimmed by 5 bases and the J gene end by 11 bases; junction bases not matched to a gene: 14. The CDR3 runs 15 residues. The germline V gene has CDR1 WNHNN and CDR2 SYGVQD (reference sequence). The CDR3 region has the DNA TGCGCCAGCAGTAGCCGGGACAGGTGCTTCTCGGCCATATATTTT. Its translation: CASSSRDRCFSAIYF.

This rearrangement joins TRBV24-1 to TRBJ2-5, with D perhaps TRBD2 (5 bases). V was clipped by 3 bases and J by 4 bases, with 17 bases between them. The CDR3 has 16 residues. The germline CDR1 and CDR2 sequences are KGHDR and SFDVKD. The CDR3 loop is CATSDPSRGRRETQYF. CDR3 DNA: TGTGCCACCAGTGATCCTAGCAGAGGGCGTCGAGAGACCCAGTACTTC.